Below are 11 T cell receptor beta chains sequenced from a single sample in a study of blood T cell repertoires in COVID-19. Method: immunoSEQ multiplex PCR; TCRdb's copy keeps in-frame clones and lacks some. The sample contains roughly 230,000 clones, around 83% of which appear only once. The sequenced sample consisted of peripheral blood. The receptors were sampled from a man aged 35 to 55 with active or convalescent COVID-19.

The V and J genes are TRBV7-2 and TRBJ2-5; 8 bases map to TRBD1. Trimming at V came to 6 bases and at J to 5 bases, leaving 8 bases not matched to a gene. CDR3 length: 14 amino acids. CDR1 is SGHTA and CDR2 is FQGNSA in the germline V gene. Here the CDR3 reads CASSFGQGYETQYF. Here the CDR3 DNA reads TGTGCCAGCAGTTTCGGACAGGGCTATGAGACCCAGTACTTC.

Only a few counts were recorded for this clone. Germline is not matched at one junction end, which may reflect a read error. DNA for the CDR3: TGTGCCAGTAGTCTTGGGACAGGGGGCTACGATGAGCAGTTCTTC. Translated: CASSLGTGGYDEQFF. The rearrangement joins TRBV19 to TRBJ2-1; 12 bases match TRBD1. CDR3 length: 15 amino acids. CDR1 and CDR2 (germline): LNHDA, SQIVND (reference sequence).

The J gene is TRBJ2-3, the V gene TRBV4-3, with 9 nucleotides matching TRBD1. Trimming at V came to 0 bases and at J to 8 bases, leaving 9 bases not matched to a gene. Germline-derived CDR1 and CDR2 are LGHNA and YSLEER. CDR3 length: 16 amino acids. The CDR3 region has the DNA TGCGCCAGCAGCCAAGAGGTCGGGACAGGGTTGGCTACGCAGTATTTT. This sequence encodes CASSQEVGTGLATQYF.

The chain employs TRBV20-1 and TRBJ2-2; 8 bases align to TRBD2. V was clipped by 3 bases and J by 4 bases; unmatched bases: 7. The CDR3 covers 15 residues. Germline V lookup: CDR1 DFQATT, CDR2 SNEGSKA (reference sequence). CDR3 nucleotides: TGCAGTGCTAGTCCGGCGGGGGGCCGCACCGGGGAGCTGTTTTTT. Amino acids: CSASPAGGRTGELFF.

This clone was detected many times. The V call is TRBV5-5, the J call TRBJ1-5, with TRBD1 matching over 7 bases. The CDR3 covers 16 residues. Losses at the gene ends were 4 bases for V and 7 bases for J; bases not matched to a gene: 14. Germline CDR1 is SGHKS and CDR2 is YYEKEE (reference sequence). CDR3 DNA: TGTGCCAGCAGCGGAACAACAGGGGCGGCGGGACAGCCCCAGCATTTT. This codes for CASSGTTGAAGQPQHF. Full variable domain (missing parts from reference TRBV5-5 and TRBJ1-5): DAGVTQSPTHLIKTRGQQVTLRCSPISGHKSVSWYQQVLGQGPQFIFQYYEKEERGRGNFPDRFSARQFPNYSSELNVNALLLGDSALYLCASSGTTGAAGQPQHFGDGTRLSIL.

This rearrangement joins TRBV5-6 to TRBJ2-3; 9 nucleotides agree with TRBD1. Per the germline V gene, CDR1 is SGHDT and CDR2 is YYEEEE. Trimming took 4 bases from V and 1 from J; bases not matched to a gene: 4. The CDR3 has 15 residues. The CDR3 loop is CASSLDRGGTDTQYF. For the CDR3, the DNA is TGTGCCAGCAGCCTCGACAGGGGGGGCACAGATACGCAGTATTTT. Based on the CDR3 plus reference TRBV5-6 and TRBJ2-3, the full variable domain is DAGVTQSPTHLIKTRGQQVTLRCSPKSGHDTVSWYQQALGQGPQFIFQYYEEEERQRGNFPDRFSGHQFPNYSSELNVNALLLGDSALYLCASSLDRGGTDTQYFGPGTRLTVL.

The genes are TRBV2 and TRBJ1-2; maybe TRBD1 (6 bases). The CDR3 totals 14 residues. The germline gives CDR1 SNHLY, CDR2 FYNNEI. Trimming shortened V by 4 bases and J by 5 bases, and 14 bases separated the two germline ends. The CDR3 DNA reads TGTGCCAGCAGTGTAACGGACAGCCTGTATGGCTACACCTTC. Its protein is CASSVTDSLYGYTF.

The chain recombines TRBV24-1 with TRBJ1-6; possibly TRBD1 for D (5 bases). The CDR3 length is 18 residues. V gave up 2 bases and J gave up 9 bases, with 22 bases separating them. CDR1 is KGHDR, CDR2 SFDVKD, per germline. CDR3 sequence (DNA): TGTGCCACCAGTGATTGGGGGGAGCTCGTCCTCCCTGCTTCACCCCTCCACTTT. Translation: CATSDWGELVLPASPLHF.

The chain couples TRBV6-6 to TRBJ2-2; possible D gene TRBD2, 5 bases. Germline V gene data show CDR1 as MNHNY and CDR2 as SVGAGI (reference sequence). The V end lost 2 bases, the J end lost 6 bases, and 13 bases lay between the germline ends. This CDR3 has 15 residues. CDR3 sequence (DNA): TGTGCCAGCAGTTACGCGGGTCCGCTTTCCGGGGAGCTGTTTTTT. This codes for CASSYAGPLSGELFF.

This clone was counted only a few times. The CDR3 DNA reads as TGTGCCCTAGAGACCACAGGGGCCACTGAAGCTTTCTTT. Encoded protein: CALETTGATEAFF. The V gene is TRBV30, the J gene TRBJ1-1; 7 bases map to TRBD1. V lost 8 bases, J lost 4 bases, and 10 bases stayed unmatched. Per germline, CDR1 GTSNPN and CDR2 SVGIG (reference sequence). The CDR3 length is 13 residues.

This clone has just one count. The chain is built from TRBV4-1 and TRBJ1-5; TRBD1 matches at 9 bases. The CDR3 has 17 amino acids. Germline CDR1 reads MGHRA; CDR2 reads YSYEKL. With V trimmed by 1 base and J by 5 bases, 9 bases remained unmatched. In DNA form, the CDR3 reads TGCGCCAGCAGCCAAGGGCTTTCCGGGACAGGGCATCAGCCCCAGCATTTT. It translates to CASSQGLSGTGHQPQHF.